This T cell receptor beta chain was sequenced for a study of T cell changes during pregnancy in multiple sclerosis. The junction had 14 bases not matched to a gene; V was cut back by 5 bases and J by 3 bases. This CDR3 has 17 residues. Germline V lookup: CDR1 LNHDA, CDR2 SQIVND (reference sequence). Here immunoSEQ multiplex PCR was the method, and the copy in TCRdb shows in-frame clones only, minus some. The sample contains 30,000 to 35,000 clones, 90% of which appear only once. Sequenced here: CD4+ T cells from peripheral blood mononuclear cells, sampled in the third trimester of pregnancy. This TCR derives from a female donor in good health, enrolled as a control in a pregnancy study. The V call is TRBV19, the J call TRBJ2-3, with TRBD1 matching over 7 bases. The CDR3 DNA is TGTGCCAGTAGTTTCGTCACTGTTCGGGACAGAACAGATACGCAGTATTTT. Translated, it gives CASSFVTVRDRTDTQYF.